This T cell receptor beta chain was identified during a study of T cell changes during pregnancy in multiple sclerosis. Sequencing was performed with immunoSEQ multiplex PCR; in TCRdb, only in-frame clones are kept and a portion is missing. Among around 60,000 clones listed, about 93% were seen once. This CDR3 comprises 15 residues. V lost 3 bases to trimming and J lost 4 bases; unmatched junction nucleotides: 2. Per germline, CDR1 SGHAT and CDR2 FQNNGV. The genes are TRBV11-2 and TRBJ2-1; 11 nucleotides agree with TRBD2. The TCR comes from a female donor in good health, enrolled as a control in a pregnancy study. The specimen comprised peripheral blood, sampled in the third trimester of pregnancy. CDR3 coding DNA: TGTGCCAGCAGCTTGACTAGCGGGGTATACAATGAGCAGTTCTTC. Its protein is CASSLTSGVYNEQFF. The full variable domain, its missing parts supplied by reference TRBV11-2 and TRBJ2-1, is EAGVAQSPRYKIIEKRQSVAFWCNPISGHATLYWYQQILGQGPKLLIQFQNNGVVDDSQLPKDRFSAERLKGVDSTLKIQPAKLEDSAVYLCASSLTSGVYNEQFFGPGTRLTVL.